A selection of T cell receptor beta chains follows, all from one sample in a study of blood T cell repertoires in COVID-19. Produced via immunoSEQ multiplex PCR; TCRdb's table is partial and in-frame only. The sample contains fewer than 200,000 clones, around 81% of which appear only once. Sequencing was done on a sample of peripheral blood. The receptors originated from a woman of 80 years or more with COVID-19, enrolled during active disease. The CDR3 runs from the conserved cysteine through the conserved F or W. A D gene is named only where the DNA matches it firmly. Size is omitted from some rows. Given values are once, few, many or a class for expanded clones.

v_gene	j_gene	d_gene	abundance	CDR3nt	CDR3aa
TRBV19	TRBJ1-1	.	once	TGTGCCAGCCGTTCTGGACACTGGAACACTGAAGCTTTCTTT	CASRSGHWNTEAFF
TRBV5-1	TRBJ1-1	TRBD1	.	TGCGCCAGCAGCCGAGGGACAGGGGTCCCGAACACTGAAGCTTTCTTT	CASSRGTGVPNTEAFF
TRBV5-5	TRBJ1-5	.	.	TGTGCCAGCAGCTTCGATGACAGGCCCAATCAGCCCCAGCATTTT	CASSFDDRPNQPQHF
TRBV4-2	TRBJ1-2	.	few	TGTGCCAGCAGCCAGGGGGCGAGGTATGGCTACACCTTC	CASSQGARYGYTF
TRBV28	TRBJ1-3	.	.	TGTGCCAGCAGTCCGGGGGGGGCTGGAAACACCATATATTTT	CASSPGGAGNTIYF
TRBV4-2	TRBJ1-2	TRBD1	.	TGTGCCAGCAGCCAAGCACCGGGACAGGGAGGAGTCTATGGCTACACCTTC	CASSQAPGQGGVYGYTF
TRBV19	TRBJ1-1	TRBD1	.	TGTGCCAGTAGTATGGGGACAGTCGGGGCAAGACATGAAGCTTTCTTT	CASSMGTVGARHEAFF
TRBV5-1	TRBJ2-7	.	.	TGCGCCAGCAGCTTGGGTTTGAGGGACTACGAGCAGTACTTC	CASSLGLRDYEQYF
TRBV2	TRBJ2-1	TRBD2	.	TGTGCCAGCAGGATGGGGGGAGGGAGCTCCTACAATGAGCAGTTCTTC	CASRMGGGSSYNEQFF
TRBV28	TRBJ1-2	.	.	TGTGCCAGCAGTCTCCTTGACAGTTCTGGCTACACCTTC	CASSLLDSSGYTF
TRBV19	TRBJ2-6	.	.	TGTGCCAGTAGTATATACTCCTCTGGGGCCAACGTCCTGACTTTC	CASSIYSSGANVLTF
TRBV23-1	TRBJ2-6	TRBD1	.	TGCGCCAGCAGTCAAAGGGCGCGAGGACAGGGTGGGGCTTTAGGGGCCAACGTCCTGACTTTC	CASSQRARGQGGALGANVLTF
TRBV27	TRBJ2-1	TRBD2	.	TGTGCCAGCAGTTTAATCGGGACTAGCGGCTACAATGAGCAGTTCTTC	CASSLIGTSGYNEQFF
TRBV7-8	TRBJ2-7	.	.	TGTGCCAGCAGCCATACAGGTCTCGAGCAGTACTTC	CASSHTGLEQYF
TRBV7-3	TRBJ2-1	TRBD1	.	TGTGCCAGCAGCCTCTACTTGACAGGGTTAAATGAGCAGTTCTTC	CASSLYLTGLNEQFF
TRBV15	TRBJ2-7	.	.	TGTGCCACCAGCAGAGATTCCCAATACGAGCAGTACTTC	CATSRDSQYEQYF
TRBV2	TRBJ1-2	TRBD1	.	TGTGCCAGTACAGGGGGATGGGGCTACACCTTC	CASTGGWGYTF
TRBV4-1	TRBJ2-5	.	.	TGCGCCAGCAGCCAATTCACCCAGGGTTGGGAGACCCAGTACTTC	CASSQFTQGWETQYF
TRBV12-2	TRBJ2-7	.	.	TGTGCAAGTCGCAAAGGGACAGAGACGAGCTACGAGCAGTACTTC	CASRKGTETSYEQYF
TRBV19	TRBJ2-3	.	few	TGTGCCAGTAGTATTGAACAGGGTGGTTGGGATACGCAGTATTTT	CASSIEQGGWDTQYF
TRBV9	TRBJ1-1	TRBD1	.	TGTGCCAGCAGCATGGCGACAGGGTTAGACACTGAAGCTTTCTTT	CASSMATGLDTEAFF
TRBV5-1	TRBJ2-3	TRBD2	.	TGCGCCAGCAGCTTGGGGCGGGAGGGCCCCACAGATACGCAGTATTTT	CASSLGREGPTDTQYF
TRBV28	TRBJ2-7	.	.	TGTGCCAGCAGGACCCACAGGAATTCCTACGAGCAGTACTTC	CASRTHRNSYEQYF
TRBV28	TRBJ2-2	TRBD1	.	TGTGCCAGCAATACCTTCGGACAGGGGGGCACCGGGGAGCTGTTTTTT	CASNTFGQGGTGELFF
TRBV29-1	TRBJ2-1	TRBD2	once	TGCAGCGTTGAATTCCCTAGCGGGAGCTCCTACAATGAGCAGTTCTTC	CSVEFPSGSSYNEQFF
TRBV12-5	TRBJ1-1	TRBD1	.	TGTGCTAGTGGTTTGGTAGACAGGGGCACTGAAGCTTTCTTT	CASGLVDRGTEAFF
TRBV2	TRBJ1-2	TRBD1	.	TGTGCCAGCGTCCCCCCTGCTACAGGGGGCTATGGCTACACCTTC	CASVPPATGGYGYTF
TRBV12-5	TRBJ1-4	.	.	TGTGCTAGTGGACCCGGGTCACAAGGTGAAAAACTGTTTTTT	CASGPGSQGEKLFF
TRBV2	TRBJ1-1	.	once	TGTGCCAGCAGTGAGACAGTGAACACTGAAGCTTTCTTT	CASSETVNTEAFF
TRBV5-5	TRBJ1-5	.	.	TGTGCCAGCAGCTACGGGGATGGCAATCAGCCCCAGCATTTT	CASSYGDGNQPQHF
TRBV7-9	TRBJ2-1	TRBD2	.	TGTGCCAGCACCCCAGGGAGGCTAGCGGGGGGGCCCGCCTACAATGAGCAGTTCTTC	CASTPGRLAGGPAYNEQFF
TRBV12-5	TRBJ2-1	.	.	TGTGCTAGTGGTTTGGGGGTAGCGTGGAATGAGCAGTTCTTC	CASGLGVAWNEQFF
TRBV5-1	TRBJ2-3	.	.	TGCGCCAGCAGCTTGAATGGGATTGGAGGGGATACGCAGTATTTT	CASSLNGIGGDTQYF
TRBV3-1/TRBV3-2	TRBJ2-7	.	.	.	CASSLSAPGLAGPYEQYF
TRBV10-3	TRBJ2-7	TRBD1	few	TGTGCCATCAGTGGTACAGGGGCCTCCTACGAGCAGTACTTC	CAISGTGASYEQYF
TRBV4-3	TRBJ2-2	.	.	TGCGCCAGCAGCCAAGTACAGTACACCGGGGAGCTGTTTTTT	CASSQVQYTGELFF
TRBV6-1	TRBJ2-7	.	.	TGTGCCAGCAGGGTAGCAGGGGTCGAGCAGTACTTC	CASRVAGVEQYF
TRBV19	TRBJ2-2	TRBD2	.	TGTGCCAGTACCCCGGGAGGAGGAACGGCGGAGCTGTTTTTT	CASTPGGGTAELFF
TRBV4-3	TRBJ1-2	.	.	TGCGCCAGCAGCCTGTATACAGCAACTTATGGCTACACCTTC	CASSLYTATYGYTF
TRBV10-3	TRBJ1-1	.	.	TGTGCCATCAGTGAACGCGGGACCCTACCTGAAGCTTTCTTT	CAISERGTLPEAFF
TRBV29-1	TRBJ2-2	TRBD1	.	TGCAGCGTTGAAGATGGGACAGGATCCCCCGGGGAGCTGTTTTTT	CSVEDGTGSPGELFF
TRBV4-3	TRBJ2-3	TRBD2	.	TGCGCCAGCAGCCAAGCCGCTAGCGGGGGGCTAGATACGCAGTATTTT	CASSQAASGGLDTQYF
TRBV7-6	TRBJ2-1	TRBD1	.	TGTGCCAGCAGCCAGAGATTGGCGGGACAGGGGCTGAATGAGCAGTTCTTC	CASSQRLAGQGLNEQFF
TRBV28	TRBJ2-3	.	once	TGTGCCAGCAGTCCGGTAGGCCAACGAGTGAAGGGGTCGAGCACAGATACGCAGTATTTT	CASSPVGQRVKGSSTDTQYF
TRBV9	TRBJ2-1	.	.	TGTGCCAGCAGCGTAACCTACTACAATGAGCAGTTCTTC	CASSVTYYNEQFF
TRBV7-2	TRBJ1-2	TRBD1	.	TGTGCCAGCAGCCGTGACAGGGGTTACTGCACCTTC	CASSRDRGYCTF
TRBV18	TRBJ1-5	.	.	TGTGCCAGCTCAAGACAGGTAAATCAGCCCCAGCATTTT	CASSRQVNQPQHF
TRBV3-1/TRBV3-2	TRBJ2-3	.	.	TGTGCCAGCAGCCAAGATCTAACAGATACGCAGTATTTT	CASSQDLTDTQYF
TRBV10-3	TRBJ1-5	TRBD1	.	TGTGCCACCAAAACACAGGGGGGTAGCAATCAGCCCCAGCATTTT	CATKTQGGSNQPQHF